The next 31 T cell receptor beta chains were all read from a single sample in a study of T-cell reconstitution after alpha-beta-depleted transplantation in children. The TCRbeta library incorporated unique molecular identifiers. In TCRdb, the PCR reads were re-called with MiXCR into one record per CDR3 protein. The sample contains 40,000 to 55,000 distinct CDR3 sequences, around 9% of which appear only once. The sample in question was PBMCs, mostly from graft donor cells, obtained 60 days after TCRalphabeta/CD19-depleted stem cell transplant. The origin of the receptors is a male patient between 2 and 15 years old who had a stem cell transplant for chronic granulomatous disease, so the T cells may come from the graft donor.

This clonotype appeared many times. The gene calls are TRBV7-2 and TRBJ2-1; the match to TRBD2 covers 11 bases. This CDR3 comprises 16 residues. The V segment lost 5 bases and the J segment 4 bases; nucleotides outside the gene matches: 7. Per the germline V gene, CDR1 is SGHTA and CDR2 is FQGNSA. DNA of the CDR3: TGTGCCAGCAGCCCCCCCGGGACTAGCGGATACAATGAGCAGTTCTTC. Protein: CASSPPGTSGYNEQFF.

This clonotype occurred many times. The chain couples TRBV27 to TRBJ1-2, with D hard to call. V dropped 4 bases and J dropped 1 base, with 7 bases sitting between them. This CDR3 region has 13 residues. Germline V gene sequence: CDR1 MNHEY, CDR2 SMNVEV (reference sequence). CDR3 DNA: TGTGCCAGCAGTTACGGGGATAACTATGGCTACACCTTC. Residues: CASSYGDNYGYTF.

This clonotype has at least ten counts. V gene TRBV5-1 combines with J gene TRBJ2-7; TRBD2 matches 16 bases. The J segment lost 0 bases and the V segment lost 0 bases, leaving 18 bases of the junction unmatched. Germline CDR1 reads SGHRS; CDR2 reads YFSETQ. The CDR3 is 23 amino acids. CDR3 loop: CASSLEPGLAGGSVMGSSYEQYF. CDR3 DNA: TGCGCCAGCAGCTTGGAACCGGGACTAGCGGGAGGGTCGGTAATGGGGAGCTCCTACGAGCAGTACTTC.

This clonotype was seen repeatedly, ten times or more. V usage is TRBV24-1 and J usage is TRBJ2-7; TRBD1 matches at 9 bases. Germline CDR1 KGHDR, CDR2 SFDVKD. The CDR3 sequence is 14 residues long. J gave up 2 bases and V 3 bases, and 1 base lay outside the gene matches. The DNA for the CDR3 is TGTGCCACCAGTGATGGGACAGGGACCTACGAGCAGTACTTC. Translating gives CATSDGTGTYEQYF.

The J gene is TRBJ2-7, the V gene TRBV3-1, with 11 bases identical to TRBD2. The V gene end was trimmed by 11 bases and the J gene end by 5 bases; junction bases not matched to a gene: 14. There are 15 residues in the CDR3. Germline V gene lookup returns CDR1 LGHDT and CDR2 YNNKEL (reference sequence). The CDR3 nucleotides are TGTGCCTGCTGCCGGTTAGCGGGAGGGCCGGACGAGCAGTACTTC. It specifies CACCRLAGGPDEQYF.

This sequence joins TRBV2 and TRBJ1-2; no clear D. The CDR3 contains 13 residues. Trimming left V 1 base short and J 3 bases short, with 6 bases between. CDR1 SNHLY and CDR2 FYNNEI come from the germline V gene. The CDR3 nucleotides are TGTGCCAGCAGTGAAGACAGTTACTATGGCTACACCTTC. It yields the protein CASSEDSYYGYTF.

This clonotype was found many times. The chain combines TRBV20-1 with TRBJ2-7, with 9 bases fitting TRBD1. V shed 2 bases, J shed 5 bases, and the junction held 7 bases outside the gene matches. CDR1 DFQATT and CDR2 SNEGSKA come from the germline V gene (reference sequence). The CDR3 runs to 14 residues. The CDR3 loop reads CSARSGTGYHEQYF. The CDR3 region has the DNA TGCAGTGCTAGATCCGGGACAGGGTACCACGAGCAGTACTTC.

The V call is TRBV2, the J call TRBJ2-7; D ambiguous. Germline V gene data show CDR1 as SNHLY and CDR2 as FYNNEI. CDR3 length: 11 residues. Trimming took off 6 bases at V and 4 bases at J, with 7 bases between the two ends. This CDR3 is CASRVGYEQYF. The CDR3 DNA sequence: TGTGCCAGCAGGGTTGGGTACGAGCAGTACTTC.

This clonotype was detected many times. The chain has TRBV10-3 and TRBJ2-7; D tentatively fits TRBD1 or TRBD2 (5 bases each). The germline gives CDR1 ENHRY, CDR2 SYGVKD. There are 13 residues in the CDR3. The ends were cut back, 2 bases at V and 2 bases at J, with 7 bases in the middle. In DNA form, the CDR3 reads TGTGCCATCAGTGAGGGGGGTACCTACGAGCAGTACTTC. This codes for CAISEGGTYEQYF.

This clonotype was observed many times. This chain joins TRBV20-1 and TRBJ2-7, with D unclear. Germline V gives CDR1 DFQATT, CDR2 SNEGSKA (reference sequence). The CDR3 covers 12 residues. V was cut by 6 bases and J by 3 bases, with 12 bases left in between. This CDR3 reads CSARSSLYEQYF. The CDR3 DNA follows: TGCAGTGCCAGGTCTTCGCTCTACGAGCAGTACTTC.

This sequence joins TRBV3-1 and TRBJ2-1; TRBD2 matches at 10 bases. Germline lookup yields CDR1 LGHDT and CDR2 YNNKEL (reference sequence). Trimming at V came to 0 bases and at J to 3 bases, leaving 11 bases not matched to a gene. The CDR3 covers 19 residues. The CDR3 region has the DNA TGTGCCAGCAGCCAAGAAGGCGCTAGCGGGAGATTTAACTACAATGAGCAGTTCTTC. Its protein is CASSQEGASGRFNYNEQFF.

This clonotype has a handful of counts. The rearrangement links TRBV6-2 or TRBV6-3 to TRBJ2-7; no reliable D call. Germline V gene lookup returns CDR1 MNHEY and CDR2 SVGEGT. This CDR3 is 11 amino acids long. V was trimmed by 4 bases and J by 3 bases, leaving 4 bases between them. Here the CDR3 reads CASSSYYEQYF. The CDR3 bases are TGTGCCAGCAGTTCCTACTACGAGCAGTACTTC.

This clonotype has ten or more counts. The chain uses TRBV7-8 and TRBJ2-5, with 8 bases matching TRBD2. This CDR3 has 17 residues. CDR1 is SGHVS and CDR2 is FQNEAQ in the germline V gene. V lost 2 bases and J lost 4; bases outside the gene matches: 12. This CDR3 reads CASSLKLAARFGETQYF. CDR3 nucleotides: TGTGCCAGCAGCTTAAAACTAGCGGCTAGATTTGGAGAGACCCAGTACTTC.

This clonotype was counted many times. Here the CDR3 reads CASSPNLSGDAKNIQYF. In DNA form, the CDR3 reads TGTGCCAGCAGCCCCAACCTCAGCGGGGACGCCAAAAACATTCAGTACTTC. The chain carries TRBV4-2 and TRBJ2-4; 7 bases align to TRBD2. Trimming cost V 4 bases and J 1 base; bases outside gene matches: 10. This CDR3 contains 17 residues. The germline gives CDR1 LGHNA, CDR2 YNFKEQ.

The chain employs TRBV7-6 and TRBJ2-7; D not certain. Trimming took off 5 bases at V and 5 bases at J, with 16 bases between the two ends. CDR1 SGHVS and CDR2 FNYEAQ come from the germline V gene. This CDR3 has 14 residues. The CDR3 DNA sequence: TGTGCCAGCAGCCCCCGGGTGGGAACTCACGAGCAGTACTTC. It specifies CASSPRVGTHEQYF.

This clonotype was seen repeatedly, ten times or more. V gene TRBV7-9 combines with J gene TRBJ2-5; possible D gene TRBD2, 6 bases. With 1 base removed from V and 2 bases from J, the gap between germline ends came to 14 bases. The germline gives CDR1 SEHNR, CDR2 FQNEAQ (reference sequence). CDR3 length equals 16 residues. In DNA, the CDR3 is TGTGCCAGCAGCTTAGATCTTAGCGGAACTCAAGAGACCCAGTACTTC. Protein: CASSLDLSGTQETQYF.

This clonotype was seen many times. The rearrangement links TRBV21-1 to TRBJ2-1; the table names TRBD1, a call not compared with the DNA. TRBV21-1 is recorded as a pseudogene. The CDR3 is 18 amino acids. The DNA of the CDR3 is TGTGCCAGCAGCATGGGGGAAACCGACAGGGCGGGGTACAATGAGCAGTTCTTC. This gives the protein CASSMGETDRAGYNEQFF.

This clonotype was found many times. CDR3 nucleotides: TGTGCCAGCAGCTCAGGGGGCTTCGCCTACAATGAGCAGTTCTTC. The encoded protein is CASSSGGFAYNEQFF. This sequence joins TRBV7-9 and TRBJ2-1; TRBD1 matches 8 bases. The V gene's germline CDR1 is SEHNR and CDR2 FQNEAQ (reference sequence). The CDR3 covers 15 residues. The V and J ends lost 4 bases and 2 bases, in that order; junction bases with no gene match: 4.

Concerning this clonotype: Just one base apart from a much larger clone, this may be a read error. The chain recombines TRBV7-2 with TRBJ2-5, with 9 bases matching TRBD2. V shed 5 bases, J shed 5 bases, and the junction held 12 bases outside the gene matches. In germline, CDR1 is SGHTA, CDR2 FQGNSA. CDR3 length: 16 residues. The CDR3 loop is CASSGRGSGRSETQYF. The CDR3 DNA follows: TGTGCCAGCAGCGGACGCGGGAGCGGGAGGAGCGAGACCCAGTACTTC.

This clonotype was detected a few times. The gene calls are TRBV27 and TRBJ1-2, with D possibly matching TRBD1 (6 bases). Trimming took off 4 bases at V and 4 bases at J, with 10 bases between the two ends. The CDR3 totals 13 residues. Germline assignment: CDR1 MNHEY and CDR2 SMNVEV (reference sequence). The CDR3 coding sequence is TGTGCCAGCAGTTCCGGGACAACCTATGGCTACACCTTC. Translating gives CASSSGTTYGYTF.

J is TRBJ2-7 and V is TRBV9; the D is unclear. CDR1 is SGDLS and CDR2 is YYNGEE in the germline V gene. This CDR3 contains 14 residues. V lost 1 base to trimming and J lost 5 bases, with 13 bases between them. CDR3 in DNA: TGTGCCAGCAGCGTATCCAACCGAGCCCACGAGCAGTACTTC. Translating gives CASSVSNRAHEQYF.

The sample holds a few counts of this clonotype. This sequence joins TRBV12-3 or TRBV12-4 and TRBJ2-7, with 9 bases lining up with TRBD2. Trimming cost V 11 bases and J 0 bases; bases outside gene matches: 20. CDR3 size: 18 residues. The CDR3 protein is CAFSFSGRPLRSSYEQYF. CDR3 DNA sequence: TGTGCCTTCAGTTTCAGCGGGAGGCCCTTAAGGAGCTCCTACGAGCAGTACTTC.

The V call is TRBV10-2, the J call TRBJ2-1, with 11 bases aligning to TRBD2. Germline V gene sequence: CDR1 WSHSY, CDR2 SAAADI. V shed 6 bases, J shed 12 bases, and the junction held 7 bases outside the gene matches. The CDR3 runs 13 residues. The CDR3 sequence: CASRTSGGQGQFF. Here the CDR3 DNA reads TGCGCCAGCAGAACTAGCGGGGGTCAGGGGCAGTTCTTC.

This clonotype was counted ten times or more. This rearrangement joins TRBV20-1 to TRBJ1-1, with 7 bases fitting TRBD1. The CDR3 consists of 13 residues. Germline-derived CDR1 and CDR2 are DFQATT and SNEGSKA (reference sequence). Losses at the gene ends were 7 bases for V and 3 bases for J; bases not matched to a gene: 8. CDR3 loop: CSGTRDRDTEAFF. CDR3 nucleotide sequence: TGCAGTGGAACGCGCGACAGGGACACTGAAGCTTTCTTT.

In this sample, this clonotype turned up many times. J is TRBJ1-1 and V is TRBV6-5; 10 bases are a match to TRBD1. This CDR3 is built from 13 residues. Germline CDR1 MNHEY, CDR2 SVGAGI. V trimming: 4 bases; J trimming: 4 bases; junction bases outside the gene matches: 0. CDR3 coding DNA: TGTGCCAGCAGTTGGACAGGGGGCACTGAAGCTTTCTTT. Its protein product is CASSWTGGTEAFF.

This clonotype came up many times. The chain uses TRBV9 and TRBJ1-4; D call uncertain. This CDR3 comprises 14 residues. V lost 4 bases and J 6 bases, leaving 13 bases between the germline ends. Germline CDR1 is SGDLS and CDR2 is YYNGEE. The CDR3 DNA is TGTGCCAGCAGCCCCCCACCCCCGGATGAAAAACTGTTTTTT. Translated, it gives CASSPPPPDEKLFF. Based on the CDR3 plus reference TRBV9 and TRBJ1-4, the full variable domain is DSGVTQTPKHLITATGQRVTLRCSPRSGDLSVYWYQQSLDQGLQFLIQYYNGEERAKGNILERFSAQQFPDLHSELNLSSLELGDSALYFCASSPPPPDEKLFFGSGTQLSVL.

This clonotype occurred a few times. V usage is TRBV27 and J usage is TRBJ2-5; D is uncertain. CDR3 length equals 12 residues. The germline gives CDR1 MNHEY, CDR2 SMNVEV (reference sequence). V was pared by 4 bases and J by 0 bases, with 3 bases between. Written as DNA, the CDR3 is TGTGCCAGCAGTTCACACCAAGAGACCCAGTACTTC. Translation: CASSSHQETQYF.

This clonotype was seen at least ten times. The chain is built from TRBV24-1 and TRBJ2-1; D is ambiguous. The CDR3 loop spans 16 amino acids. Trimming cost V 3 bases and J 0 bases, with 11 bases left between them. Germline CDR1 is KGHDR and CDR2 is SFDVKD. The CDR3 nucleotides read TGTGCCACCAGTGATGCCACTGGCAGCTCCTACAATGAGCAGTTCTTC. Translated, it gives CATSDATGSSYNEQFF.

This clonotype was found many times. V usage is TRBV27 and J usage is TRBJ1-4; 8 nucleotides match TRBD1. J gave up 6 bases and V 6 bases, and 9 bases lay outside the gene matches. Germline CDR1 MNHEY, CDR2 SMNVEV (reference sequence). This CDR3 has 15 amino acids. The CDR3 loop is CASSPTGGRDEKLFF. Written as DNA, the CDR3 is TGTGCCAGCAGCCCAACAGGGGGAAGGGATGAAAAACTGTTTTTT.

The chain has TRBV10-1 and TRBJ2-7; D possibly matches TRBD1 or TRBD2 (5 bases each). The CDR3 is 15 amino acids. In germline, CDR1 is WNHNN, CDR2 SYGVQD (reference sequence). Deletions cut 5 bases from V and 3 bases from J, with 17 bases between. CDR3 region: CASSHGTPGNYEQYF. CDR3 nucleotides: TGCGCCAGCAGTCACGGGACCCCCGGTAACTACGAGCAGTACTTC.

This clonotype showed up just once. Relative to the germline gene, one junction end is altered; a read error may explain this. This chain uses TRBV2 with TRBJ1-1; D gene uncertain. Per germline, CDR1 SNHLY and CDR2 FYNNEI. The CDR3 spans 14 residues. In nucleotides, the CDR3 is TGTACCAGCAGCGCGCGGGGTGAGGGAACTGAAGCTTTCTTT. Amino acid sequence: CTSSARGEGTEAFF.